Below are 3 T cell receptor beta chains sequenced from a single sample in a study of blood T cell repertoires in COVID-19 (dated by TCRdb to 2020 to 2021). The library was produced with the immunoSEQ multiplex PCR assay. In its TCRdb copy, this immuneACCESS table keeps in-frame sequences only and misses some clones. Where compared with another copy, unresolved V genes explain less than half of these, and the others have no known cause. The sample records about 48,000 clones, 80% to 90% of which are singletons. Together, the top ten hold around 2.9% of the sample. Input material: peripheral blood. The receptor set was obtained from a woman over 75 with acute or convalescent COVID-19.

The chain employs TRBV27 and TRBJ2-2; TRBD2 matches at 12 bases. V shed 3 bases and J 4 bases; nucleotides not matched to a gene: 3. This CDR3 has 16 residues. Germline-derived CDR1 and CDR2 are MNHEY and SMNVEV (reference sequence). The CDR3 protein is CASSLTSGGFTGELFF. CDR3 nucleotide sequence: TGTGCCAGCAGTTTGACTAGCGGGGGATTCACCGGGGAGCTGTTTTTT.

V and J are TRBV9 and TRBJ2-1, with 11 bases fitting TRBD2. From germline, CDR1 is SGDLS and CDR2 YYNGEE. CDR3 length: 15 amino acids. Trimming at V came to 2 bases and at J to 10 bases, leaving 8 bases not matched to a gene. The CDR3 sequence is CASSVVSGGAIEQFF. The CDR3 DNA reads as TGTGCCAGCAGCGTTGTTAGCGGGGGGGCCATCGAGCAGTTCTTC.

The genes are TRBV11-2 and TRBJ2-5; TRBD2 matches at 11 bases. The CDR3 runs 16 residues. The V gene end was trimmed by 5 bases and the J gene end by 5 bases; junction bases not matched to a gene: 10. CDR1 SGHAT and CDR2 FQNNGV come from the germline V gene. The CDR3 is CASSILSGGAGETQYF. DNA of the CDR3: TGTGCCAGCAGCATCCTTAGCGGGGGGGCCGGGGAGACCCAGTACTTC.